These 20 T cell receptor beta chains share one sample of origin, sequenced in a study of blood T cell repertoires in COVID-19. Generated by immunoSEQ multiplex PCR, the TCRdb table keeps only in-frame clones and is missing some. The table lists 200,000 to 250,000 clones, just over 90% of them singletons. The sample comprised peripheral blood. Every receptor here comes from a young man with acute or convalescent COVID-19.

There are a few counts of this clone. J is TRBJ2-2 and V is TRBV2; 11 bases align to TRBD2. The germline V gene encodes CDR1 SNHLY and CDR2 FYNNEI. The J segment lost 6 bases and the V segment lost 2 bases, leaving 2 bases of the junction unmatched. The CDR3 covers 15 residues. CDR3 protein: CASSELAGGSGELFF. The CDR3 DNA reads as TGTGCCAGCAGTGAACTAGCGGGAGGTTCCGGGGAGCTGTTTTTT.

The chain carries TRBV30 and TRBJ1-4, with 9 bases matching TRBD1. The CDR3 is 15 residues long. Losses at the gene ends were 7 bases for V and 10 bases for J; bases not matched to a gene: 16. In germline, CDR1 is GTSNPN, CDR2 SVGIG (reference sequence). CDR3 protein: CASTRPGQGQGKLFF. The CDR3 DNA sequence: TGTGCCTCGACTAGGCCGGGACAGGGCCAGGGAAAACTGTTTTTT. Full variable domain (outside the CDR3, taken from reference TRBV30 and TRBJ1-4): SQTIHQWPATLVQPVGSPLSLECTVEGTSNPNLYWYRQAAGRGLQLLFYSVGIGQISSEVPQNLSASRPQDRQFILSSKKLLLSDSGFYLCASTRPGQGQGKLFFGSGTQLSVL.

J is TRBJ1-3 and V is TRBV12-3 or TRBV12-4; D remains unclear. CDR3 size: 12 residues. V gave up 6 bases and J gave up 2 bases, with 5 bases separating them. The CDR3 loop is CASRFTGNTIYF. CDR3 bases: TGTGCCAGCAGGTTTACTGGAAACACCATATATTTT.

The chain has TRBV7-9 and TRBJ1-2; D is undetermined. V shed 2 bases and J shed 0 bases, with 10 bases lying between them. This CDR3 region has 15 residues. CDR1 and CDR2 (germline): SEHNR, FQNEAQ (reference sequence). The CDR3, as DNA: TGTGCCAGCAGCTTATTGGCCGCAGCTAACTATGGCTACACCTTC. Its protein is CASSLLAAANYGYTF.

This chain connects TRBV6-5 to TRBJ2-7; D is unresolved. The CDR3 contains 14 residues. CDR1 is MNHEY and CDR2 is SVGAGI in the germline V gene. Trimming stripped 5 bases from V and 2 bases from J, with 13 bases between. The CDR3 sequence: CASSNSLPTYEQYF. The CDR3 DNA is TGTGCCAGCAGTAATAGTCTACCTACCTACGAGCAGTACTTC.

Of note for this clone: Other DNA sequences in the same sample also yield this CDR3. The CDR3 spells CASSRDRVQPQHF. The CDR3, as DNA: TGTGCCAGCAGTCGGGACAGGGTTCAGCCCCAGCATTTT. V is TRBV6-5 and J is TRBJ1-5; 9 nucleotides match TRBD1. The CDR3 extends over 13 amino acids. V dropped 5 bases and J dropped 6; count of bases not matched to a gene: 2. Germline CDR1 and CDR2: MNHEY and SVGAGI.

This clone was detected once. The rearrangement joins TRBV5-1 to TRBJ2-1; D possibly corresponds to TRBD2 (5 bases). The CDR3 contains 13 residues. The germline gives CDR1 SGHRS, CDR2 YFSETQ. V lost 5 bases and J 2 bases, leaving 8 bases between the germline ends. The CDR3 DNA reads TGCGCCAGCAGGGGGAGTGCCTACAATGAGCAGTTCTTC. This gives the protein CASRGSAYNEQFF.

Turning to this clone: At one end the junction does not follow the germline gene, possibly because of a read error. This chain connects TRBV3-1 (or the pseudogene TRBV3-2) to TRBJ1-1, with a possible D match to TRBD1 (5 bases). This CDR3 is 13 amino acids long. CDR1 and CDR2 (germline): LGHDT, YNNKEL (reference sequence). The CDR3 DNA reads TGTGCCAGCAGCAAAGACAGAATCACTGAAGCTTTCTTT. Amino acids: CASSKDRITEAFF.

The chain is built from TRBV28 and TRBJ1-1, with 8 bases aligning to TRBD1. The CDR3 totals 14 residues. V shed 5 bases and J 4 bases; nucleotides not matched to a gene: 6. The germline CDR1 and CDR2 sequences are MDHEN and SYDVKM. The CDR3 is CASSQGAGGTEAFF. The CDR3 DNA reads TGTGCCAGCAGTCAGGGGGCAGGGGGCACTGAAGCTTTCTTT.

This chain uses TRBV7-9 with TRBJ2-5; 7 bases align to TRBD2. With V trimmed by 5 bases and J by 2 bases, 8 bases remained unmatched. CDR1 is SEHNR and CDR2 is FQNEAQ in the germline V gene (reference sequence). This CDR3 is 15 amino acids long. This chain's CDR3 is CASSPRGGPQETQYF. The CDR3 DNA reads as TGTGCCAGCAGCCCCCGGGGAGGGCCTCAAGAGACCCAGTACTTC.

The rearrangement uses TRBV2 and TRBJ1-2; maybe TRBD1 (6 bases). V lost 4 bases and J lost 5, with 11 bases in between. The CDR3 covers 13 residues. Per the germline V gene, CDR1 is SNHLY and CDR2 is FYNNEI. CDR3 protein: CASSGQGKYGYTF. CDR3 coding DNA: TGTGCCAGCAGTGGGCAGGGGAAATATGGCTACACCTTC.

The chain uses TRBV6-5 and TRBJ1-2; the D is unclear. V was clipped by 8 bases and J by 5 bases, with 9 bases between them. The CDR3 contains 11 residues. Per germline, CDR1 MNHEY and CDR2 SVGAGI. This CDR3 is CASWSQYGYTF. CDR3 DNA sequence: TGTGCCAGCTGGTCACAGTATGGCTACACCTTC.

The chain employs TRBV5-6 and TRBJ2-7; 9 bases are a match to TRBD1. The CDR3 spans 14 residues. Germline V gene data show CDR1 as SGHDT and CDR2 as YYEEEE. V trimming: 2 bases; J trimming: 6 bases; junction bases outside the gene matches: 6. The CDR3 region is CASSLNRGLSEQYF. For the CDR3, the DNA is TGTGCCAGCAGCTTAAACAGGGGGCTGAGCGAGCAGTACTTC. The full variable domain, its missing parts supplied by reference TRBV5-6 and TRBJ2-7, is DAGVTQSPTHLIKTRGQQVTLRCSPKSGHDTVSWYQQALGQGPQFIFQYYEEEERQRGNFPDRFSGHQFPNYSSELNVNALLLGDSALYLCASSLNRGLSEQYFGPGTRLTVT.

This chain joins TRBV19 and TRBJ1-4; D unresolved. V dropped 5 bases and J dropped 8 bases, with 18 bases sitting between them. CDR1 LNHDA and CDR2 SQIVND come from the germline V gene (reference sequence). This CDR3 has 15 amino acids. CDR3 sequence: CASSDVVGRREKLFF. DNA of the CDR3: TGTGCCAGTAGTGATGTGGTCGGGAGAAGGGAAAAACTGTTTTTT.

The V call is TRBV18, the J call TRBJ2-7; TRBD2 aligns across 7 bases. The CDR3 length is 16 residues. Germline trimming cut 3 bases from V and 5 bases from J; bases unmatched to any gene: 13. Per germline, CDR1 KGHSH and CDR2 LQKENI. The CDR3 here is CASSPEASGFRNEQYF. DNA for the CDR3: TGTGCCAGCTCACCGGAAGCTAGCGGATTTAGGAACGAGCAGTACTTC.

The CDR3 is CASSGPGTSGRSSYNEQFF. The CDR3 DNA reads TGTGCCAGCAGCGGCCCCGGGACTAGCGGGAGGAGCTCCTACAATGAGCAGTTCTTC. The V call is TRBV3-1 (or the pseudogene TRBV3-2), the J call TRBJ2-1, with 15 positions matching TRBD2. Germline CDR1 is LGHDT and CDR2 is YNNKEL (reference sequence). V trimming: 5 bases; J trimming: 0 bases; junction bases outside the gene matches: 8. The CDR3 runs 19 residues.

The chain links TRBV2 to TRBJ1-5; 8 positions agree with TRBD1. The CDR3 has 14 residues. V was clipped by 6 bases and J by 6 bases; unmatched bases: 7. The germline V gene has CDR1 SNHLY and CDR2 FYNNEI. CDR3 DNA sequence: TGTGCCAGCAGCGGCTTGGACAGGGCTCAGCCCCAGCATTTT. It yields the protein CASSGLDRAQPQHF. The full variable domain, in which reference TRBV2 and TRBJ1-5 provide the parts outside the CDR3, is EPEVTQTPSHQVTQMGQEVILRCVPISNHLYFYWYRQILGQKVEFLVSFYNNEISEKSEIFDDQFSVERPDGSNFTLKIRSTKLEDSAMYFCASSGLDRAQPQHFGDGTRLSIL.

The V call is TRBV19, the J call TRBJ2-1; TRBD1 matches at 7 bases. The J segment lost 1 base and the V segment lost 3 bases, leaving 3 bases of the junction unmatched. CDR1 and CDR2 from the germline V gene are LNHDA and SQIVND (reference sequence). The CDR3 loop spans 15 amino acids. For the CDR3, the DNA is TGTGCCAGTAGTATTGGGGACAGTTCCTACAATGAGCAGTTCTTC. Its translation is CASSIGDSSYNEQFF. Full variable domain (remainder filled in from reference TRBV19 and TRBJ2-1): DGGITQSPKYLFRKEGQNVTLSCEQNLNHDAMYWYRQDPGQGLRLIYYSQIVNDFQKGDIAEGYSVSREKKESFPLTVTSAQKNPTAFYLCASSIGDSSYNEQFFGPGTRLTVL.

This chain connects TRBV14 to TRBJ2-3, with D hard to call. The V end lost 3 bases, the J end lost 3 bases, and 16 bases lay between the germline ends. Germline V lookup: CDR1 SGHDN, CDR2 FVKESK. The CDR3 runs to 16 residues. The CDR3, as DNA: TGTGCCAGCAGCCATCTACCAGCGAAGGTTACAGATACGCAGTATTTT. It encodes CASSHLPAKVTDTQYF. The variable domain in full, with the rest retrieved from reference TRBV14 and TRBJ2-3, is EAGVTQFPSHSVIEKGQTVTLRCDPISGHDNLYWYRRVMGKEIKFLLHFVKESKQDESGMPNNRFLAERTGGTYSTLKVQPAELEDSGVYFCASSHLPAKVTDTQYFGPGTRLTVL.

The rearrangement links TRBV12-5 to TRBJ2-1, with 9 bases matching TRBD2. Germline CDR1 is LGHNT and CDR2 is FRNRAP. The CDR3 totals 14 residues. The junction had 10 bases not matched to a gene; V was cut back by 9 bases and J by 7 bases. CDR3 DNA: TGTGCTAGCAGATATGCGGGGGGGAGGAATGAGCAGTTCTTC. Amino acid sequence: CASRYAGGRNEQFF.